Listed here are 31 T cell receptor beta chains from one sample, sequenced in a study of T cell changes during pregnancy in multiple sclerosis. Clones were sequenced by immunoSEQ multiplex PCR, and TCRdb holds only the in-frame ones, with some missing. The sample consists of around 80,000 clones, 90% to 95% of them appearing once. Sequenced material: peripheral blood, taken in the second trimester of pregnancy. The receptors here all came from a female donor with multiple sclerosis, enrolled in a pregnancy study.

The rearrangement uses TRBV19 and TRBJ2-7; TRBD2 matches at 7 bases. The CDR3 sequence is 13 residues long. V lost 7 bases to trimming and J lost 1 base; unmatched junction nucleotides: 4. The germline CDR1 and CDR2 sequences are LNHDA and SQIVND (reference sequence). The CDR3 region is CASTAGVSYEQYF. CDR3 bases: TGTGCCAGTACCGCGGGGGTTTCCTACGAGCAGTACTTC.

This clone was seen just once. The genes are TRBV29-1 and TRBJ1-2, with 7 bases fitting TRBD1. V was clipped by 6 bases and J by 2 bases; unmatched bases: 3. This CDR3 region has 12 residues. Germline V gene data show CDR1 as SQVTM and CDR2 as ANQGSEA. Here the CDR3 reads CSVETGNYGYTF. DNA of the CDR3: TGCAGCGTCGAGACAGGGAACTATGGCTACACCTTC.

V is TRBV5-1 and J is TRBJ2-1; D remains unclear. Germline assignment: CDR1 SGHRS and CDR2 YFSETQ. The V gene lost 0 bases and the J gene lost 2 bases, with 15 bases spanning the gap. There are 17 residues in the CDR3. CDR3 amino acids: CASSLGRSAEPYNEQFF. The CDR3 bases are TGCGCCAGCAGCTTGGGAAGGAGCGCGGAGCCCTACAATGAGCAGTTCTTC.

The chain joins TRBV5-4 to TRBJ1-1, with D hard to call. This CDR3 has 17 amino acids. V lost 4 bases and J lost 0, with 19 bases in between. Looked up from germline, CDR1 is SGHNT and CDR2 is YYREEE (reference sequence). Here the CDR3 DNA reads TGTGCCAGCAGCGCCCGAGGAGGCGGAAGAATGAACACTGAAGCTTTCTTT. Amino acids: CASSARGGGRMNTEAFF. Variable domain in full (rest from reference TRBV5-4 and TRBJ1-1): ETGVTQSPTHLIKTRGQQVTLRCSSQSGHNTVSWYQQALGQGPQFIFQYYREEENGRGNFPPRFSGLQFPNYSSELNVNALELDDSALYLCASSARGGGRMNTEAFFGQGTRLTVV.

The chain is built from TRBV5-8 and TRBJ2-1; D is uncertain. This CDR3 spans 16 amino acids. V gave up 1 base and J gave up 2 bases, with 13 bases separating them. CDR1 SGHTS and CDR2 YDEGEE come from the germline V gene. The DNA of the CDR3 is TGTGCCAGCAGCTTGAACGGAAGAACTACCTACAATGAGCAGTTCTTC. This gives the protein CASSLNGRTTYNEQFF. Using reference TRBV5-8 and TRBJ2-1 for the parts outside the CDR3, the full variable domain is EAGVTQSPTHLIKTRGQQATLRCSPISGHTSVYWYQQALGLGLQFLLWYDEGEERNRGNFPPRFSGRQFPNYSSELNVNALELEDSALYLCASSLNGRTTYNEQFFGPGTRLTVL.

A single count supports this clone. The sample contains more than one DNA sequence encoding this CDR3. The chain employs TRBV27 and TRBJ1-1; D uncertain. Germline-derived CDR1 and CDR2 are MNHEY and SMNVEV (reference sequence). V was shortened by 3 bases and J by 1 base, with 9 bases between the two germline ends. The CDR3 length is 14 residues. CDR3 residues: CASSLREANTEAFF. The CDR3 DNA is TGTGCCAGCAGTTTGAGGGAAGCGAACACTGAAGCTTTCTTT.

The V and J genes are TRBV27 and TRBJ2-3, with 12 bases matching TRBD2. The ends lost 5 bases at V and 0 bases at J; junction bases unmatched: 12. Germline-derived CDR1 and CDR2 are MNHEY and SMNVEV (reference sequence). The CDR3 contains 19 residues. The DNA of the CDR3 is TGTGCCAGCAGTCTTCACCAGACTAGCGGGGGAGTTAGCACAGATACGCAGTATTTT. It encodes CASSLHQTSGGVSTDTQYF.

CDR3 DNA: TGCGCCAGCAGGTCGACAGGTTTGAACGGGGAGCTGTTTTTT. Amino acid sequence: CASRSTGLNGELFF. The chain joins TRBV5-1 to TRBJ2-2, with D maybe TRBD1 (6 bases). V was cut by 5 bases and J by 7 bases, with 15 bases left in between. The germline CDR1 and CDR2 sequences are SGHRS and YFSETQ. The CDR3 sequence is 14 residues long. The full variable domain, rest sourced from reference TRBV5-1 and TRBJ2-2, is KAGVTQTPRYLIKTRGQQVTLSCSPISGHRSVSWYQQTPGQGLQFLFEYFSETQRNKGNFPGRFSGRQFSNSRSEMNVSTLELGDSALYLCASRSTGLNGELFFGEGSRLTVL.

The chain is built from TRBV7-2 and TRBJ1-3; D is ambiguous. From germline, CDR1 is SGHTA and CDR2 FQGNSA. With 1 base removed from V and 0 bases from J, the gap between germline ends came to 13 bases. The CDR3 totals 17 residues. As DNA, the CDR3 is TGTGCCAGCAGCTTAGGGCGACCGACACTCTCTGGAAACACCATATATTTT. It translates to CASSLGRPTLSGNTIYF.

This rearrangement joins TRBV27 to TRBJ1-5; D call uncertain. The germline gives CDR1 MNHEY, CDR2 SMNVEV (reference sequence). This CDR3 has 14 residues. V was cut by 6 bases and J by 7 bases, with 16 bases left in between. The CDR3 protein is CASSPPGREQPQHF. The CDR3 nucleotides read TGTGCCAGCAGCCCCCCAGGTAGGGAGCAGCCCCAGCATTTT.

The rearrangement joins TRBV13 to TRBJ2-1, with 15 bases lining up with TRBD2. The germline V gene has CDR1 PRHDT and CDR2 FYEKMQ (reference sequence). CDR3 length: 15 residues. Losses at the gene ends were 4 bases for V and 6 bases for J; bases not matched to a gene: 1. The CDR3 sequence is CASSWTSGRGNEQFF. The CDR3 nucleotides read TGTGCCAGCAGCTGGACTAGCGGGAGGGGCAATGAGCAGTTCTTC.

In its sample, this clone was seen once. The V call is TRBV7-2, the J call TRBJ2-3, with 9 bases matching TRBD2. This CDR3 is 14 amino acids long. The V segment lost 5 bases and the J segment 7 bases; nucleotides outside the gene matches: 7. Germline CDR1 is SGHTA and CDR2 is FQGNSA. This CDR3 is CASSQREALNTQYF. The DNA of the CDR3 is TGTGCCAGCAGCCAGCGGGAGGCACTTAATACGCAGTATTTT.

This rearrangement joins TRBV19 to TRBJ2-2; the D gene is possibly TRBD2 (6 bases). The CDR3 is 16 residues long. The ends were cut back, 2 bases at V and 6 bases at J, with 16 bases in the middle. The germline gives CDR1 LNHDA, CDR2 SQIVND (reference sequence). The CDR3 coding sequence is TGTGCCAGTAGTATAACCAGGTCGGGGGTACCCGGGGAGCTGTTTTTT. Translation: CASSITRSGVPGELFF.

The chain employs TRBV30 and TRBJ1-1; D uncertain. V lost 2 bases, J lost 4 bases, and 20 bases lay in between. The CDR3 loop spans 16 amino acids. The germline CDR1 and CDR2 sequences are GTSNPN and SVGIG (reference sequence). The chain's CDR3 is CAWSPDRRLTGTEAFF. The CDR3 nucleotides read TGTGCCTGGAGTCCCGATAGACGATTGACGGGCACTGAAGCTTTCTTT.

V gene TRBV6-1 combines with J gene TRBJ2-7; 11 bases agree with TRBD1. The CDR3 is 14 amino acids. CDR1 and CDR2 from the germline V gene are MNHNS and SASEGT. V trimming: 7 bases; J trimming: 6 bases; junction bases outside the gene matches: 8. CDR3 sequence: CASTQDRGRFEQYF. CDR3 sequence (DNA): TGTGCCAGCACCCAGGACAGGGGGCGCTTCGAGCAGTACTTC.

The V call is TRBV15, the J call TRBJ1-1, with D unclear. The CDR3 has 13 residues. Germline-derived CDR1 and CDR2 are LNHNV and YYDKDF (reference sequence). V was cut by 8 bases and J by 1 base, with 11 bases left in between. The CDR3 spells CATARGKNTEAFF. The CDR3 bases are TGTGCCACCGCCCGCGGGAAGAACACTGAAGCTTTCTTT.

The chain combines TRBV30 with TRBJ1-1; D not resolved. CDR1 and CDR2 from the germline V gene are GTSNPN and SVGIG (reference sequence). Trimming cost V 5 bases and J 6 bases, with 16 bases left between them. There are 13 residues in the CDR3. CDR3 residues: CAWLVVMGSEAFF. The CDR3 DNA reads TGTGCCTGGTTAGTGGTAATGGGCTCTGAAGCTTTCTTT.

V usage is TRBV6-5 and J usage is TRBJ2-1; D possibly corresponds to TRBD2 (6 bases). V was pared by 1 base and J by 9 bases, with 10 bases between. Germline V CDR1 and CDR2: MNHEY, SVGAGI. The CDR3 has 13 residues. The CDR3: CASSYCGVCEQFF. For the CDR3, the DNA is TGTGCCAGCAGTTACTGCGGGGTTTGTGAGCAGTTCTTC.

In DNA, the CDR3 is TGCGCCAGCAGTGGTGGACAGGGCAATCAGCCCCAGCATTTT. This translates into CASSGGQGNQPQHF. The chain has TRBV10-1 and TRBJ1-5, with TRBD1 matching 7 bases. The CDR3 extends over 14 amino acids. CDR1 and CDR2 from the germline V gene are WNHNN and SYGVQD (reference sequence). With V trimmed by 4 bases and J by 2 bases, 2 bases remained unmatched.

The chain links TRBV4-3 to TRBJ1-1; TRBD1 aligns across 10 bases. The V gene end was trimmed by 3 bases and the J gene end by 5 bases; junction bases not matched to a gene: 6. Looked up from germline, CDR1 is LGHNA and CDR2 is YSLEER. CDR3 length: 15 residues. CDR3 sequence reads: CASSQDRGSGTEAFF. In DNA form, the CDR3 reads TGCGCCAGCAGCCAGGACAGGGGGTCAGGAACTGAAGCTTTCTTT.

This clone was counted a single time. V and J are TRBV7-2 and TRBJ1-1, with 11 bases that match TRBD1. After removal of 0 bases from V and 4 bases from J, the junction contained 16 bases not matched to a gene. Germline V CDR1 and CDR2: SGHTA, FQGNSA. The CDR3 totals 20 residues. The CDR3 protein is CASSLAAFPGQGGVSTEAFF. The CDR3 DNA reads TGTGCCAGCAGCTTAGCGGCATTCCCGGGACAGGGGGGAGTAAGCACTGAAGCTTTCTTT.

The rearrangement links TRBV7-9 to TRBJ2-2; the match to TRBD1 covers 9 bases. After removal of 1 base from V and 7 bases from J, the junction contained 7 bases not matched to a gene. The CDR3 loop spans 16 amino acids. CDR1 and CDR2 from the germline V gene are SEHNR and FQNEAQ (reference sequence). The CDR3 protein is CASSLDTGGEGGELFF. In DNA form, the CDR3 reads TGTGCCAGCAGCTTAGACACAGGGGGCGAAGGCGGGGAGCTGTTTTTT. Drawing the rest from reference TRBV7-9 and TRBJ2-2, the complete variable domain is DTGVSQNPRHKITKRGQNVTFRCDPISEHNRLYWYRQTLGQGPEFLTYFQNEAQLEKSRLLSDRFSAERPKGSFSTLEIQRTEQGDSAMYLCASSLDTGGEGGELFFGEGSRLTVL.

CDR3 sequence reads: CASSSAGGNTEAFF. The CDR3, as DNA: TGTGCCAGTAGTTCGGCAGGGGGTAACACTGAAGCTTTCTTT. This chain uses TRBV19 with TRBJ1-1; 7 nucleotides align to TRBD1. V lost 5 bases and J lost 2; bases outside the gene matches: 5. The germline V gene has CDR1 LNHDA and CDR2 SQIVND (reference sequence). The CDR3 is 14 residues long.

The chain employs TRBV11-2 and TRBJ1-3; D is undetermined. CDR3 length: 15 amino acids. Between the trimmed V and J ends, which lost 0 bases and 0 bases, there was a span of 6 bases. Germline V gene sequence: CDR1 SGHAT, CDR2 FQNNGV. The CDR3 is CASSLDAPSGNTIYF. Here the CDR3 DNA reads TGTGCCAGCAGCTTAGACGCGCCCTCTGGAAACACCATATATTTT.

This clone was seen only a few times. V is TRBV12-5 and J is TRBJ1-1, with 8 bases fitting TRBD1. V was pared by 2 bases and J by 5 bases, with 10 bases of the junction left unmatched. The CDR3 covers 16 residues. The germline V gene encodes CDR1 LGHNT and CDR2 FRNRAP. CDR3 loop: CASGLMAGGAGTEAFF. The CDR3 region has the DNA TGTGCTAGTGGTTTGATGGCAGGGGGCGCAGGGACTGAAGCTTTCTTT.

In nucleotides, the CDR3 is TGTGCCAGCAGCGGGGCGACAGGGGTGAATCCGAACACCGGGGAGCTGTTTTTT. Its protein is CASSGATGVNPNTGELFF. The chain employs TRBV14 and TRBJ2-2, with 8 bases fitting TRBD1. The CDR3 totals 18 residues. The trim removed 5 bases at V and 0 bases at J, leaving 11 bases unmatched. Germline values: CDR1 SGHDN, CDR2 FVKESK.

This sequence joins TRBV10-3 and TRBJ2-7; maybe TRBD1 (6 bases). The germline V and J ends were trimmed by 3 bases and 0 bases, with 12 bases remaining between them. Germline CDR1 is ENHRY and CDR2 is SYGVKD. The CDR3 consists of 15 residues. The CDR3 reads CAISDSGHPSYEQYF. The CDR3 region has the DNA TGTGCCATCAGTGACTCGGGACATCCCTCCTACGAGCAGTACTTC.

The chain uses TRBV11-2 and TRBJ2-1; tentative D call: TRBD2 (5 bases). From germline, CDR1 is SGHAT and CDR2 FQNNGV. The CDR3 totals 13 residues. V shed 6 bases and J shed 6 bases, with 12 bases lying between them. The CDR3 reads CASSFTSGNEQFF. The CDR3 nucleotides read TGTGCCAGCAGTTTCACTAGTGGCAATGAGCAGTTCTTC. The full variable domain, with the rest looked up from reference TRBV11-2 and TRBJ2-1, is EAGVAQSPRYKIIEKRQSVAFWCNPISGHATLYWYQQILGQGPKLLIQFQNNGVVDDSQLPKDRFSAERLKGVDSTLKIQPAKLEDSAVYLCASSFTSGNEQFFGPGTRLTVL.

V is TRBV19 and J is TRBJ2-1, with TRBD2 matching 14 bases. The length of the CDR3 is 16 residues. CDR1 is LNHDA and CDR2 is SQIVND in the germline V gene (reference sequence). V dropped 4 bases and J dropped 6; count of bases not matched to a gene: 5. Here the CDR3 DNA reads TGTGCCAGTAGTACCCCCGGGACTAGCGGGAGCAATGAGCAGTTCTTC. Residues: CASSTPGTSGSNEQFF.

The chain employs TRBV27 and TRBJ1-2; 7 bases agree with TRBD1. V dropped 5 bases and J dropped 0; count of bases not matched to a gene: 6. Germline CDR1 and CDR2: MNHEY and SMNVEV (reference sequence). This CDR3 is 15 amino acids long. The chain's CDR3 is CASSTGTAANYGYTF. CDR3 sequence (DNA): TGTGCCAGCAGTACAGGGACAGCAGCTAACTATGGCTACACCTTC.

The rearrangement links TRBV5-1 to TRBJ2-3, with 9 nucleotides matching TRBD2. Germline values: CDR1 SGHRS, CDR2 YFSETQ. J was trimmed by 6 bases and V by 1 base; bases with no gene match: 6. The CDR3 totals 15 residues. This CDR3 is CASSLLSGSTDTQYF. CDR3 sequence (DNA): TGCGCCAGCAGCTTGCTTAGCGGGAGTACGGATACGCAGTATTTT.